This T cell receptor (beta chain) stems from a study of siplizumab effects on memory and regulatory T cells. Study-level points and caveats: Proliferating siplizumab-cultured Tregs lacked confirmed suppressive function.

A remark on this clone: The antigen is unknown.

TCRdb's copy holds only in-frame clones and misses some; the assay was immunoSEQ multiplex PCR. Of nearly 85,000 clones listed, more than 85% were seen once; the top ten hold roughly 18%. Sequenced sample: CD8+ T cells sorted from blood. This receptor was taken from a human donor in good health.

The CDR3 nucleotides read TGTGCCAGCAGCTTAGGCGTAAACTACGAGCAGTACTTC. It codes for CASSLGVNYEQYF. The chain uses TRBV7-2 and TRBJ2-7; D unclear. Between the trimmed V and J ends, which lost 1 base and 3 bases, there was a span of 7 bases. CDR3 length: 13 amino acids. Germline CDR1 SGHTA, CDR2 FQGNSA.